This T cell receptor beta chain is from a study of blood T cell repertoires in COVID-19. Study-wide background: T cells, B-cell-depleted T cells, or PBMCs supplied cDNA or gDNA.

The data were produced by immunoSEQ multiplex PCR, yet TCRdb's version contains in-frame clones alone and is incomplete. The data hold about 130,000 clones, with around 82% observed a single time. Trimming removed 6 bases at V and 5 bases at J, with 15 bases between. CDR1 SNHLY and CDR2 FYNNEI come from the germline V gene. The CDR3 contains 14 residues. Sequenced input: peripheral blood. The clonotype originates from a man aged 30-40 years with COVID-19, enrolled during active disease. The rearrangement uses TRBV2 and TRBJ2-3, with D possibly matching TRBD2 (6 bases). The CDR3 protein is CASRPRGDGDTQYF. CDR3 nucleotides: TGTGCCAGCAGGCCGCGGGGTGATGGAGATACGCAGTATTTT.